This TCR beta chain appears in the sequencing data of a study of resident and recirculating memory T cells in vitiligo. Study-wide context: No cells were sorted; samples were homogenized just before genomic DNA extraction.

This clone was detected only once. What it binds is not known. The CDR3 is 19 amino acids. CDR1 is SGHRS and CDR2 is YFSETQ in the germline V gene. Trimming shortened V by 3 bases and J by 0 bases, and 23 bases separated the two germline ends. Patients' lesions had not changed for the previous 6 months. Notes on the study in general: Clonality differed among vitiligo lesions, with no unique dominant clone.

Produced via immunoSEQ multiplex PCR; TCRdb's table is partial and in-frame only. The table includes approximately 69,000 clones, about 89% detected once. The V and J genes are TRBV5-1 and TRBJ2-3; maybe TRBD1 (7 bases). What was sequenced was blood. This clonotype originated in a male donor with vitiligo. CDR3 loop: CASSSGLQGQVGSTDTQYF. The CDR3 region has the DNA TGCGCCAGCAGCTCGGGACTTCAAGGACAGGTGGGGAGCACAGATACGCAGTATTTT.